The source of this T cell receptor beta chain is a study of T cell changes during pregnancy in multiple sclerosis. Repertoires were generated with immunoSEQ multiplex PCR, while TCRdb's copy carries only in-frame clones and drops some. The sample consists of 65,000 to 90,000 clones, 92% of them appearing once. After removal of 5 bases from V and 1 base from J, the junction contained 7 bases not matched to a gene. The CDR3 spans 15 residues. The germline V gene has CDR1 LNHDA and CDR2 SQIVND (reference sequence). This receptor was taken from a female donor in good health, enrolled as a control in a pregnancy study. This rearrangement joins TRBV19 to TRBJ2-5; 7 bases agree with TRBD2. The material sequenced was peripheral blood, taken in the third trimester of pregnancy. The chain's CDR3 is CASSWVAGGQETQYF. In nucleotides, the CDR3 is TGTGCCAGTAGTTGGGTAGCGGGTGGCCAAGAGACCCAGTACTTC.